This T cell receptor beta chain was recorded in a study of blood T cell repertoires in COVID-19. For the study at large: Sources were T cells, B-cell-depleted T cells, or PBMCs; the material itself was cDNA or gDNA.

The germline CDR1 and CDR2 sequences are SGHDN and FVKESK. This CDR3 is 15 amino acids long. Trimming took off 4 bases at V and 8 bases at J, with 15 bases between the two ends. Only in-frame clones appear in the TCRdb table, and some are missing; sequencing was by immunoSEQ multiplex PCR. In the table there are about 210,000 clones, over 70% of which are singletons. This TCR was sampled from a man aged 45-65 years with active or convalescent COVID-19. The chain carries TRBV14 and TRBJ1-6, with D perhaps matching TRBD1 (6 bases). Sequenced input: peripheral blood. The CDR3 DNA sequence: TGTGCCAGCAGCCTCTTAAGACAGGCCTATTCACCCCTCCACTTT. Its translation: CASSLLRQAYSPLHF.